What follows is one TCR beta chain and its context. It lacks a known antigen. Per-base quality was not reported, and no clone a single base away is much larger than it. This specimen belongs to a study of cytomegalovirus exposure and HLA in healthy donors (TCRdb year 2017). Study-level background: An earlier analysis of several hundred of the donors reported 250 to 300 Gb of sequence data and roughly 100 million unique TCR beta sequences from around 200 million T cells. Roughly 300 gigabases of sequencing data and 75 million to 85 million unique TCR sequences made up an early release that covered over 550 HLA-typed donors. The genetic ancestry cluster associated with self-reported Caucasian donors included around four fifths of the 300 to 400 genotyped donors. The study aimed to test whether signatures of past pathogen exposure could be identified by cataloging public T cell receptors. The study used immunosequencing to profile the T cell repertoires of several hundred subjects and linked those repertoires to cytomegalovirus serostatus. In addition to the first cohort of about 650 subjects, a separate validation cohort of approximately 110 different subjects was used. To predict cytomegalovirus infection status, the study combined high-throughput TCR immunosequencing, statistical association of individual TCRs with disease status, and machine learning. A later analysis re-analyzed previously published TCR beta repertoires from roughly 630 donors and added high-resolution HLA genotyping to study TCR occurrence patterns. Rather than using new phenotypic data, the later analysis identified candidate immune exposures from TCR beta sequences and from how often those sequences occurred across donors. An earlier analysis of around 640 of the donors used high-throughput TCR beta sequencing to judge whether each TCR beta V gene segment behaved as functional or pseudogenic. Alongside the repertoire data, information on donor age, sex, ethnicity and CMV serostatus was compiled. A later genetic analysis used genome-wide SNP genotypes for about 55% of the 666 donors, treating that subset as a discovery cohort. All discovery cohort repertoires had been generated using a single sequencing platform. Class I and class II HLA loci were covered by the typing at four-digit resolution. Typing coverage varied by locus: roughly 620-640 donors for A, B, C, DRB1 and DQB1; 522 for DQA1; about 600 for DPA1; about 450 for DPB1. A few DR-DQ haplotypes were treated as single units for association and clustering because of strong linkage in the cohort. Among under 450 genotyped donors of the cohort, an average of around 240,000 unique TCR beta nucleotide sequences were sequenced per donor, roughly a sixth of them non-productive. Overall study results and their limits: When HLA alleles, especially DR and DQ, strongly co-occurred, TCR associations were difficult to assign to individual alleles. Immune exposure information for the cohort was limited to CMV serostatus. Roughly uniform sequencing depth across donors was assumed in presence/absence analyses, although this assumption may not hold. In vitro tests confirmed that three of the cytomegalovirus-associated TCR beta chains recognize cytomegalovirus antigens. Most TCR sequences were seen in very few donors, while some public TCRs were found in many individuals. Only TCR beta chains were sequenced in this cohort, and the absence of alpha or paired-chain data limited detectable features. A further reported finding was that TCR beta sequences accurately predicted the HLA-A and HLA-B alleles for most subjects in the first cohort. Correlated functional status among segregating V segments might reflect linkage disequilibrium, but an unknown experimental factor could not be ruled out. Because HLA typing was unavailable for some donors at each locus, only the typed subset was used in association tests. In the study, about 150 TCR beta chains were listed as associated with cytomegalovirus. An earlier analysis of 587 of the donors showed that most TCR beta V segments appeared in productive rearrangements either about 87% or about 30% of the time, which broadly matched IMGT annotations. In a later analysis, several top co-occurrence clusters were reported to appear linked to parvovirus B19, influenza, CMV and Epstein-Barr virus. Most CMV-associated TCR beta chains appeared to be HLA-restricted in a later analysis, and the HLA associations seemed to be driven largely by CMV exposure. The classifier was reported to diagnose cytomegalovirus status with high specificity and sensitivity in both the original cohort and the validation cohort. In a later analysis, TCR association rates were found to vary across HLA loci, with the most associated TCRs seen for DRB1 alleles and the fewest for HLA-C alleles. In a later genetic analysis, a missense DCLRE1C variant was associated with V-gene and J-gene trimming of TCR beta chains, and the association was replicated in an independent cohort. Specific HLA alleles were associated with 18,000 or so TCR beta sequences at a false discovery rate of 0.05 in a later analysis. The 87-base-pair reads could not distinguish some IMGT-functional V segments, including TRBV6-2 and TRBV6-3, so those segments were excluded. A cluster of highly shared sequence variants was judged likely to represent a technical artifact of the sequencing pipeline. The authors suggested that the approach could potentially be extended to other disease states and immunological phenotypes. Because counts were too low, roughly 17 rarely observed V segments, including chromosome 9 orphons, were left out of the earlier analysis of a few hundred of the donors. Compared with the approximately 670-donor mean, donors in an Asian-associated ancestry cluster had fewer N-insertions in productive TCRs, according to a later genetic analysis. Compared with equally common non-associated chains, HLA-associated TCR beta chains in a later analysis were more clonally expanded and had lower generation probabilities.

Libraries were made using the immunoSEQ multiplex PCR assay. For the multiplex PCR, a mixture combining 60 forward primers for TCR Vbeta segments and 13 reverse primers for TCR Jbeta segments was used. The CDR3 region of rearranged TCR beta genes was amplified from genomic DNA with a multiplex PCR assay. The amplified TCR beta libraries were sequenced on the Illumina HiSeq System as 87-base-pair reads. Regarding the original processing steps: A later analysis tallied some 79 million unique TCR beta chains across the 550 to 850 repertoires, and some 10 million of those chains were shared by two or more donors. A nearest-neighbor algorithm error-corrected the raw reads and collapsed the reads into unique sequences, merging closely related sequences to remove PCR and sequencing errors. CDR3 sequences were aligned to IMGT reference sequences to assign V, D and J gene segments. For a sequence to be retained, at least a six-nucleotide match to both a V gene segment and a J gene segment was required. Rearrangements were called productive when the CDR3 lacked stop codons and stayed in frame with V and J; all others were non-productive. CDR3 was defined by IMGT convention, running from the second conserved V-encoded cysteine to the conserved J-encoded phenylalanine. In an earlier analysis of just under 600 of the donors, sequences lacking an unambiguous match to a single V gene segment were excluded. In an earlier analysis of 500 to 750 of the donors, V segments were called functional above 56.7% productive rearrangements and were called segregating when the between-donor standard deviation exceeded 5%. To diagnose cytomegalovirus status from the catalog of TCR beta chain sequences, a statistical classification framework was built. V and J gene assignment, in a later analysis, came from comparing TCR nucleotide sequences with IMGT/GENE-DB human TR gene sequences. Using the TCRdist pipeline, a later analysis assigned CDR3 sequences along with most-parsimonious VDJ recombination scenarios. In a later analysis, each TCR beta chain was defined by its CDR3 amino acid sequence together with its V-gene family, and reads lacking a unique V-gene family were excluded. To address suspected cross-contamination and a sequencing artifact, a later analysis removed around 590 highly shared, low-generation-probability nucleotide sequences. In a later analysis, a clonal expansion index for each public chain was calculated from normalized within-repertoire ranks of inferred template counts. Generation probabilities in a later analysis came from a VDJ recombination model fitted to out-of-frame rearrangements, and those results were checked against IGoR. In a later analysis, hypergeometric tests were used to score TCR-TCR, TCR-HLA and TCR-CMV co-occurrence, with a repertoire-size bias correction applied to TCR pairs. In a later analysis, false discovery rates were estimated by permuting HLA or CMV assignments 20 times. In a later analysis, co-occurring TCRs were grouped using DBSCAN, with TCRdist sequence similarity added in when clustering inside HLA-allele-positive subsets. Repertoires with fewer than 30,000 or more than 120,000 public chains were left out of co-occurrence clustering, as were about 5 repertoires with anomalous nucleotide sharing. TCRdb obtained this table from immuneACCESS and retained in-frame rearrangements with V and J assigned. These tables miss some clones; where compared with another copy, unresolved V genes account for less than half of the shortfall, and the remainder is unexplained. That table gives V, J and clone size, and the DNA gave D and trimming. Recorded for this sample are 200,000 to 300,000 clones; approximately 85% of them occurred a single time. In total, the top ten clones hold 1.5% to 2% of the sample.

CDR1 and CDR2 were assigned from the germline V gene as MDHEN and SYDVKM. V was cut back by 4 bases and J by 0 bases, leaving a gap of 7 bases between them. The CDR3 goes from the cysteine to the phenylalanine over 13 residues. CDR3 DNA only is kept here, 39 bases in frame from base 1. The cohort was made up of under 800 healthy bone marrow donors. Cohort members were all nominally healthy when sampled, although unrecorded immune exposures were likely present. The donor tested CMV seropositive, placing the donor among the 289 seropositive members of the cohort. A peripheral blood sample was provided by each donor, and peripheral blood mononuclear cells were used for TCR beta sequencing. Genomic DNA extraction from the blood cell samples was performed with the Qiagen DNeasy Blood Extraction Kit.

The origin of this receptor is a woman aged 40 to 50 in good health and CMV-seropositive. The chain is made from TRBV28 and TRBJ2-7; the D gene cannot be resolved reliably. Sequencing was done on a sample of PBMCs. CDR3 region: CASSSSSSYEQYF. The base sequence is TGTGCCAGCAGTTCAAGTAGCTCCTACGAGCAGTACTTC.